The 29 T cell receptor beta chains in this list originate from one sample, sequenced in a study of shared clonotypes between healthy human individuals. TCRdb's copy holds only in-frame clones and misses some; the assay was immunoSEQ multiplex PCR. The sample lists 2 million to 2.5 million clones; roughly 92% were seen once. Material: naive CD4+ T cells from PBMCs. Subset denoted: CD45RA+ positively selected. Receptors were obtained from a man between 18 and 35 years old in good health. Some clones in this sample may be carry-over from other donors' samples.

This clone was counted a few times. The chain joins TRBV7-3 to TRBJ1-1, with TRBD1 as a possible D gene (6 bases). This CDR3 spans 14 amino acids. The V gene's germline CDR1 is SGHTA and CDR2 FQGTGA. V lost 5 bases and J lost 4, with 14 bases in between. The CDR3 bases are TGTGCCAGCAGCGATCCGGGGGCCGGCACTGAAGCTTTCTTT. It yields the protein CASSDPGAGTEAFF.

This rearrangement joins TRBV7-9 to TRBJ2-4; D uncertain. The CDR3 contains 12 residues. In germline, CDR1 is SEHNR, CDR2 FQNEAQ (reference sequence). Trimming pared 5 bases from V and 6 bases from J, leaving 8 bases between. CDR3 coding DNA: TGTGCCAGCAGCCGAGAACTAAACATTCAGTACTTC. Amino acid sequence: CASSRELNIQYF. The whole variable domain, filled in from reference TRBV7-9 and TRBJ2-4, reads DTGVSQNPRHKITKRGQNVTFRCDPISEHNRLYWYRQTLGQGPEFLTYFQNEAQLEKSRLLSDRFSAERPKGSFSTLEIQRTEQGDSAMYLCASSRELNIQYFGAGTRLSVL.

Of note for this clone: Other nucleotide sequences from this sample produce the same CDR3. J is TRBJ1-1 and V is TRBV7-9; D ambiguous. The CDR3 length is 13 residues. Deletions cut 1 base from V and 4 bases from J, with 7 bases between. Germline V gene sequence: CDR1 SEHNR, CDR2 FQNEAQ (reference sequence). The CDR3 sequence is CASSLGGSTEAFF. CDR3 coding DNA: TGTGCCAGCAGCTTAGGTGGGAGCACTGAAGCTTTCTTT.

The chain is built from TRBV4-2 and TRBJ2-7; TRBD1 matches at 7 bases. V was clipped by 4 bases and J by 3 bases; unmatched bases: 9. This CDR3 has 15 amino acids. Germline CDR1 and CDR2: LGHNA and YNFKEQ. The CDR3, as DNA: TGTGCCAGCAGCCTGAAGTCCGGGACAGACTACGAGCAGTACTTC. Translating gives CASSLKSGTDYEQYF.

This chain joins TRBV6-6 and TRBJ2-3; a possible D gene is TRBD2 (6 bases). With 7 bases removed from V and 11 bases from J, the gap between germline ends came to 19 bases. Germline V gives CDR1 MNHNY, CDR2 SVGAGI (reference sequence). This CDR3 has 13 residues. In nucleotides, the CDR3 is TGTGCCAGCACCGCAACGACGGGGGAGCGGCAGTATTTT. Its protein product is CASTATTGERQYF.

A remark on this clone: At the DNA level, this CDR3 is encoded by other sequences in the same sample as well. The chain has TRBV5-1 and TRBJ1-4; 7 bases align to TRBD1. The junction had 0 bases not matched to a gene; V was cut back by 3 bases and J by 1 base. Germline-derived CDR1 and CDR2 are SGHRS and YFSETQ. The CDR3 has 14 amino acids. The CDR3, as DNA: TGCGCCAGCAGCTCAGGGGGAACTAATGAAAAACTGTTTTTT. The encoded protein is CASSSGGTNEKLFF.

Concerning this clone: Other DNA sequences from this sample encode an identical CDR3 as well. This chain joins TRBV28 and TRBJ2-5; 9 bases match TRBD1. The V and J ends lost 6 bases and 3 bases, in that order; junction bases with no gene match: 2. Germline V gene data show CDR1 as MDHEN and CDR2 as SYDVKM. This CDR3 spans 13 amino acids. The CDR3 DNA follows: TGTGCCAGCAGCCGGACAGGGGAAGAGACCCAGTACTTC. This encodes CASSRTGEETQYF.

The chain is built from TRBV7-2 and TRBJ2-3, with D perhaps TRBD2 (5 bases). The CDR3 consists of 16 residues. Germline CDR1 and CDR2: SGHTA and FQGNSA. Deletions cut 1 base from V and 8 bases from J, with 19 bases between. CDR3 region: CASSLGYAPRGGTQYF. As DNA, the CDR3 is TGTGCCAGCAGCTTAGGGTATGCCCCGAGAGGAGGTACGCAGTATTTT.

V is TRBV11-3 and J is TRBJ2-2, with 11 bases aligning to TRBD2. J gave up 1 base and V 5 bases, and 3 bases lay outside the gene matches. Germline V gives CDR1 SGHNT, CDR2 YENEEA. CDR3 length equals 16 residues. CDR3 sequence (DNA): TGTGCCAGCAGCCCCACTAGCGGGGGGAACACCGGGGAGCTGTTTTTT. This translates into CASSPTSGGNTGELFF.

V is TRBV11-1 and J is TRBJ2-7, with D hard to call. The CDR3 length is 13 residues. The V end was cut by 5 bases, the J end by 4 bases, with 12 bases between. Looked up from germline, CDR1 is SGHAT and CDR2 is FQDESV (reference sequence). CDR3 sequence reads: CASSPGRHYEQYF. The CDR3 nucleotides read TGTGCCAGCAGCCCCGGGCGACATTACGAGCAGTACTTC.

This clone was observed a few times. The CDR3 DNA reads as TGTGCCAGCAGTTTAGAGGGGGCCGGAGCTTTCTTT. Translated: CASSLEGAGAFF. The V and J genes are TRBV28 and TRBJ1-1; 7 nucleotides line up with TRBD1. The CDR3 spans 12 residues. J lost 10 bases, V lost 2 bases, and 4 bases had no gene match. Germline assignment: CDR1 MDHEN and CDR2 SYDVKM.

The CDR3: CASSASRTSGSGEQFF. As DNA, the CDR3 is TGTGCCAGCAGCGCAAGCAGGACTAGCGGGAGTGGGGAGCAGTTCTTC. The chain is built from TRBV7-2 and TRBJ2-1; 13 bases are shared with TRBD2. Germline loops: CDR1 SGHTA, CDR2 FQGNSA. This CDR3 spans 16 amino acids. V lost 5 bases to trimming and J lost 10 bases; unmatched junction nucleotides: 11.

This clone showed up just a few times. The gene calls are TRBV4-1 and TRBJ1-4, with D possibly TRBD1 on 5 matching bases. Germline V CDR1 and CDR2: MGHRA, YSYEKL. The CDR3 contains 14 residues. The V end was cut by 3 bases, the J end by 4 bases, with 9 bases between. This chain's CDR3 is CASSHRDGNEKLFF. The CDR3 DNA is TGCGCCAGCAGCCACCGGGACGGTAATGAAAAACTGTTTTTT.

The J gene is TRBJ2-6, the V gene TRBV7-9, with D possibly being TRBD1 (6 bases). There are 19 residues in the CDR3. The V and J ends lost 5 bases and 0 bases respectively, with 20 bases between them. Looked up from germline, CDR1 is SEHNR and CDR2 is FQNEAQ (reference sequence). The CDR3: CASSRLMDRYLSGANVLTF. The CDR3 coding sequence is TGTGCCAGCAGCAGGTTGATGGACAGATATCTCTCTGGGGCCAACGTCCTGACTTTC.

The V call is TRBV29-1, the J call TRBJ1-1; 10 bases line up with TRBD1. The germline V gene has CDR1 SQVTM and CDR2 ANQGSEA. The V gene end was trimmed by 8 bases and the J gene end by 3 bases; junction bases not matched to a gene: 9. CDR3 size: 14 residues. The CDR3 DNA sequence: TGCAGCCACCACGACAGGGGGCCGGACACTGAAGCTTTCTTT. Its protein product is CSHHDRGPDTEAFF.

The gene calls are TRBV29-1 and TRBJ2-5, with a possible D match to TRBD1 (6 bases). CDR1 is SQVTM, CDR2 ANQGSEA, per germline. Trimming left V 7 bases short and J 2 bases short, with 17 bases between. The CDR3 has 14 residues. CDR3 coding DNA: TGCAGCGCCGAGACAGGAACCCTTCAAGAGACCCAGTACTTC. As protein: CSAETGTLQETQYF.

This clone was recorded a few times. This chain uses TRBV7-2 with TRBJ1-2; the D gene is possibly TRBD1 (5 bases). Germline V gene sequence: CDR1 SGHTA, CDR2 FQGNSA. The CDR3 contains 14 residues. Deletions cut 4 bases from V and 4 bases from J, with 13 bases between. CDR3 protein: CASSWTGRTYGYTF. The DNA of the CDR3 is TGTGCCAGCAGCTGGACGGGACGGACCTATGGCTACACCTTC.

J is TRBJ1-1 and V is TRBV19; D not certain. The germline CDR1 and CDR2 sequences are LNHDA and SQIVND (reference sequence). V was cut by 8 bases and J by 7 bases, with 17 bases left in between. The CDR3 covers 13 residues. The CDR3 DNA sequence: TGTGCCAGTGAAACCCCCGGGTCGGGTGAAGCTTTCTTT. Protein product: CASETPGSGEAFF.

The rearrangement links TRBV28 to TRBJ2-7; a weak D match, TRBD1 (5 bases). This CDR3 spans 16 amino acids. CDR1 is MDHEN, CDR2 SYDVKM, per germline. The germline V and J ends were trimmed by 3 bases and 2 bases, with 17 bases remaining between them. This chain's CDR3 is CASSFPRWGAAYEQYF. The CDR3 nucleotides are TGTGCCAGCAGTTTCCCGCGCTGGGGCGCGGCCTACGAGCAGTACTTC.

In regard to this clone: A junction end diverges from the germline sequence, so it may reflect a read error. The chain carries TRBV7-9 and TRBJ2-6; 8 nucleotides align to TRBD2. The CDR3 length is 17 residues. From germline, CDR1 is SEHNR and CDR2 FQNEAQ (reference sequence). The CDR3 region is CASSLGAGETGASVLTF. For the CDR3, the DNA is TGTGCCAGCAGCTTAGGAGCGGGAGAAACTGGGGCCAGCGTCCTGACTTTC.

The genes are TRBV6-5 and TRBJ2-2, with D unclear. This CDR3 is 12 amino acids long. From germline, CDR1 is MNHEY and CDR2 SVGAGI. V dropped 6 bases and J dropped 7 bases, with 9 bases sitting between them. The CDR3 region has the DNA TGTGCCAGCAGAAAATTCGTCGGGGAGCTGTTTTTT. Encoded protein: CASRKFVGELFF.

The chain recombines TRBV5-1 with TRBJ2-2; 7 bases are shared with TRBD2. From germline, CDR1 is SGHRS and CDR2 YFSETQ. CDR3 size: 16 residues. Losses at the gene ends were 2 bases for V and 5 bases for J; bases not matched to a gene: 9. The CDR3: CASSFGLRGGTGELFF. DNA for the CDR3: TGCGCCAGCAGCTTCGGACTCCGCGGGGGAACCGGGGAGCTGTTTTTT. Looking up the rest from reference TRBV5-1 and TRBJ2-2 gives the full variable domain: KAGVTQTPRYLIKTRGQQVTLSCSPISGHRSVSWYQQTPGQGLQFLFEYFSETQRNKGNFPGRFSGRQFSNSRSEMNVSTLELGDSALYLCASSFGLRGGTGELFFGEGSRLTVL.

This clone was picked up one time. The chain recombines TRBV9 with TRBJ2-1; no definite D call. Per germline, CDR1 SGDLS and CDR2 YYNGEE. Trimming took 0 bases from V and 4 from J, leaving 5 bases between them. The CDR3 contains 13 residues. The CDR3 sequence: CASSVALYNEQFF. CDR3 bases: TGTGCCAGCAGCGTAGCTCTGTACAATGAGCAGTTCTTC.

The CDR3 DNA sequence: TGTGCCAGCAGTTTACAGGGGGCCGCCGAGGTGGAGCAGTACTTC. Amino acids: CASSLQGAAEVEQYF. The gene calls are TRBV28 and TRBJ2-7; 8 nucleotides match TRBD1. The CDR3 is made up of 15 amino acids. V shed 2 bases, J shed 7 bases, and the junction held 10 bases outside the gene matches. Germline V gene sequence: CDR1 MDHEN, CDR2 SYDVKM. Together with reference TRBV28 and TRBJ2-7, the CDR3 gives the full variable domain: DVKVTQSSRYLVKRTGEKVFLECVQDMDHENMFWYRQDPGLGLRLIYFSYDVKMKEKGDIPEGYSVSREKKERFSLILESASTNQTSMYLCASSLQGAAEVEQYFGPGTRLTVT.

J is TRBJ1-1 and V is TRBV6-5; tentative D call: TRBD1 (6 bases). CDR1 MNHEY and CDR2 SVGAGI come from the germline V gene. The CDR3 length is 14 residues. The V end was cut by 0 bases, the J end by 2 bases, with 7 bases between. As DNA, the CDR3 is TGTGCCAGCAGTTACTCCGGGACAAACACTGAAGCTTTCTTT. This encodes CASSYSGTNTEAFF.

This rearrangement joins TRBV11-3 to TRBJ2-1; a weak D match, TRBD2 (5 bases). Germline V CDR1 and CDR2: SGHNT, YENEEA. Trimming took off 1 base at V and 8 bases at J, with 15 bases between the two ends. CDR3 length: 15 amino acids. DNA for the CDR3: TGTGCCAGCAGCTTAGGCACTAGTACTCAGGATGAGCAGTTCTTC. Residues: CASSLGTSTQDEQFF.

This rearrangement joins TRBV9 to TRBJ1-3; 7 bases match TRBD1. The CDR3 totals 15 residues. Per the germline V gene, CDR1 is SGDLS and CDR2 is YYNGEE. V shed 3 bases, J shed 2 bases, and the junction held 5 bases outside the gene matches. The CDR3 sequence is CASSERQGTGNTIYF. The CDR3 DNA follows: TGTGCCAGCAGCGAGCGACAGGGAACTGGAAACACCATATATTTT.

The J gene is TRBJ2-5, the V gene TRBV18; perhaps TRBD1 as D (6 bases). This CDR3 has 13 residues. Per the germline V gene, CDR1 is KGHSH and CDR2 is LQKENI. V lost 8 bases and J 4 bases, leaving 14 bases between the germline ends. CDR3 nucleotides: TGTGCCAGCACCGACAGGATACGAGAGACCCAGTACTTC. Protein sequence: CASTDRIRETQYF.

This clone is a singleton in its sample. V usage is TRBV19 and J usage is TRBJ2-2; no firm D call. The CDR3 length is 15 residues. Germline V gives CDR1 LNHDA, CDR2 SQIVND (reference sequence). V lost 5 bases and J lost 3, with 13 bases in between. This chain's CDR3 is CASSPRRRDTGELFF. In nucleotides, the CDR3 is TGTGCCAGTAGTCCCCGGAGAAGAGACACCGGGGAGCTGTTTTTT.